The entry below gives a single T cell receptor (beta chain) sequence along with its context. The CDR3 runs to 13 residues. Germline values: CDR1 SGHNT, CDR2 YYREEE (reference sequence). J lost 6 bases, V lost 1 base, and 2 bases had no gene match. Using immunoSEQ multiplex PCR, the repertoire was profiled, and TCRdb retains in-frame clones only, with some absent. The sample shows 150,000 to 200,000 clones, approximately 80% of them seen only once. This sample was included in a study of blood T cell repertoires in COVID-19. The chain is built from TRBV5-4 and TRBJ2-3; 7 positions agree with TRBD1. Input material: peripheral blood. The clonotype was recovered from a woman at least 80 years old with COVID-19, enrolled during active disease. Here the CDR3 reads CASSLQGEDTQYF. In DNA form, the CDR3 reads TGTGCCAGCAGCTTGCAGGGGGAGGATACGCAGTATTTT.